This is a list of T cell receptor beta chains from one sample in a study of PD-L1 blockade in urothelial cancer. Some clones are missing from TCRdb's copy, which holds only in-frame ones; the method was immunoSEQ multiplex PCR. The top ten clones hold 5.8% of a sample with about 52,000 clones, approximately 84% of them seen once. Sequencing was performed on PBMCs, taken around atezolizumab (anti-PD-L1) treatment. These receptors came from a man between 40 and 49 years old with urothelial cancer. CDR3s include the opening cysteine and the closing phenylalanine or tryptophan. A D gene is named only where the DNA matches it firmly. Clone sizes are given selectively: once, few, many, or a class where the clone is expanded.

TRBV12-1	.	.	TRBJ1-3	TGTGCCAGCAGCTTTTTTTGGACAGGCCTTCACAATCTCGGAAACACCATATATTTT	CASSFFWTGLHNLGNTIYF
TRBV6-5	.	.	TRBJ2-7	TGTGCCAGCAGTTACAGGCGGGGGCGACGCCACGAGCAGTACTTC	CASSYRRGRRHEQYF
TRBV19	TRBD1	.	TRBJ1-2	TGTGCCAGTAGTTCCGGGACAGGGCTTGGCTACACCTTC	CASSSGTGLGYTF
TRBV6-6	.	once	TRBJ2-1	TGTGCCAGCAAACCCTCCGGCAATGAGCAGTTCTTC	CASKPSGNEQFF
TRBV6-5	.	.	TRBJ2-3	TGTGCCAGCAGTTACTCTAGAGGGAGAGGCACAGATACGCAGTATTTT	CASSYSRGRGTDTQYF
TRBV30	TRBD1	.	TRBJ1-4	TGTGCCTGGAGTGTTACAGGGGGAAGCGAAAAACTGTTTTTT	CAWSVTGGSEKLFF
TRBV27	TRBD2	.	TRBJ2-5	TGTGCCAGCAGTTGGGCTAGCGGGAGCGGCCAGTACTTC	CASSWASGSGQYF
TRBV6-5	.	.	TRBJ2-3	TGTGCCAGCAGTAACCCTGCGGGCGCAGATACGCAGTATTTT	CASSNPAGADTQYF
TRBV7-9	.	once	TRBJ2-1	TGTGCCAGCAGCTCGACAGGTATTGCGAGCTCCTACAATGAGCAGTTCTTC	CASSSTGIASSYNEQFF
TRBV19	TRBD1	few	TRBJ1-2	TGTGCCAGTAGTATAAACGGACAGGCTGGGGGCTACACCTTC	CASSINGQAGGYTF
TRBV5-1	TRBD1	.	TRBJ2-5	TGCGCCAGCAGCCTCCACCAGAGGACAGGGCAAGAGACCCAGTACTTC	CASSLHQRTGQETQYF
TRBV5-6	TRBD2	.	TRBJ2-7	TGTGCCAGCAGCTTTACCCTAGCGGGAGGTACTACCGAGCAGTACTTC	CASSFTLAGGTTEQYF
TRBV11-3	TRBD1	.	TRBJ2-2	TGTGCCAGCAGCCCAAACAGGGGGCGCCAGGTCGGGGAGCTGTTTTTT	CASSPNRGRQVGELFF
TRBV19	TRBD2	.	TRBJ2-1	TGTGCCAGTAGTATAGCCACTAGCGGGATGAATGAGCAGTTCTTC	CASSIATSGMNEQFF
TRBV4-1	.	.	TRBJ1-2	TGCGCCAGCAGCCAACCGGGGGGGTATGGCTACACCTTC	CASSQPGGYGYTF
TRBV2	.	.	TRBJ1-2	TGTGCCAGCAGTGAAATAGGACAGACTAACTATGGCTACACCTTC	CASSEIGQTNYGYTF
TRBV6-1	.	.	TRBJ1-2	TGTGCCAGCAGTGACTACGGGGGGGGTCCCTATGGCTACACCTTC	CASSDYGGGPYGYTF
TRBV28	.	.	TRBJ2-2	TGTGCCAGCAGTTTCTTAGGACTGAACACCGGGGAGCTGTTTTTT	CASSFLGLNTGELFF
TRBV9	.	.	TRBJ2-3	TGTGCCAGCAGCGCGGATGAGGCGCAGTATTTT	CASSADEAQYF
TRBV2	.	.	TRBJ2-5	TGTGCCAGCGGAGATCGGGGAGAGACCCAGTACTTC	CASGDRGETQYF
TRBV7-9	TRBD1	.	TRBJ1-2	TGTGCCAGCAGCTTAGCGGATACAGGGGAAGGCTACACCTTC	CASSLADTGEGYTF
TRBV7-2	TRBD2	once	TRBJ2-5	TGTGCCAGCAGCTTAGTTAGCGGGAAAGAGACCCAGTACTTC	CASSLVSGKETQYF
TRBV23-1	.	.	TRBJ1-5	TGCGCCAGCAGTCCCCTTGAGGATCAGCCCCAGCATTTT	CASSPLEDQPQHF
TRBV11-2	TRBD2	many	TRBJ2-2	TGTGCCAGCAGCCGGGGACTAGCGGACCTTACCGGGGAGCTGTTTTTT	CASSRGLADLTGELFF
TRBV5-1	TRBD2	.	TRBJ2-3	TGCGCCAGCAGCCAGGACGGGGGGGGAGTGGCTGATACGCAGTATTTT	CASSQDGGGVADTQYF
TRBV5-8	TRBD1	.	TRBJ1-1	TGTGCCAGCAGCTACGGGACAGGGATGGGAGCTTTCTTT	CASSYGTGMGAFF
TRBV30	TRBD2	.	TRBJ2-3	TGTGCCTGGAGTGTCCTTTTAGCGGGAGGCGGAGGAGATACGCAGTATTTT	CAWSVLLAGGGGDTQYF
TRBV6-1	.	.	TRBJ1-2	TGTGCCAGCAGCCTCGGATCAGGGGTTAGCGGCTACACCTTC	CASSLGSGVSGYTF
TRBV15	.	once	TRBJ1-1	TGTGCCACCAGCAGAGGGAGGACGAACACTGAAGCTTTCTTT	CATSRGRTNTEAFF
TRBV13	TRBD2	.	TRBJ2-3	TGTGCCAGCAGCCTACAGAGGGGACTAGCGGGAGAAATGTATTTT	CASSLQRGLAGEMYF
TRBV7-2	.	.	TRBJ2-7	TGTGCCAGCAGCTTAGAGGCGGTTAGCTCCTACGAGCAGTACTTC	CASSLEAVSSYEQYF
TRBV19	.	.	TRBJ1-1	TGTGCCAGTAGGGCGGGGCTGAGCACTGAAGCTTTCTTT	CASRAGLSTEAFF
TRBV2	TRBD1	.	TRBJ2-1	TGTGCCAGCGAAACAGGGGGCCCCTACAATGAGCAGTTCTTC	CASETGGPYNEQFF
TRBV13	.	.	TRBJ2-3	TGTGCCAGCAGCTTTATCAAGGGACCTGCAGGGGTAAGGCAGTATTTT	CASSFIKGPAGVRQYF
TRBV25-1	.	once	TRBJ2-3	TGTGCCAGCAGTGAATATATAACTACAGATACGCAGTATTTT	CASSEYITTDTQYF
TRBV2	.	.	TRBJ1-2	TGTGCCAGCAGTGAACGCGGGAACGGCTACACCTTC	CASSERGNGYTF
TRBV27	TRBD2	.	TRBJ2-7	TGTGCCAGCAGTTTTCGAATCCCGGGACTAGCGGGAGGGTCCTACGAGCAGTACTTC	CASSFRIPGLAGGSYEQYF
TRBV18	.	.	TRBJ1-5	TGTGCCAGCTCACCAGGGAGAGGCAATCAGCCCCAGCATTTT	CASSPGRGNQPQHF
TRBV14	.	once	TRBJ1-2	TGTGCCAGCAGCCAAGATCACGCAGGCTATGGCTACACCTTC	CASSQDHAGYGYTF
TRBV5-5	.	.	TRBJ1-1	TGTGCCAGCAGCCTAACAGGGCGGGCTGAAGCTTTCTTT	CASSLTGRAEAFF
TRBV18	.	.	TRBJ2-3	TGTGCCAGCTCACAGGTAGCGGATACAGATACGCAGTATTTT	CASSQVADTDTQYF
TRBV4-1	TRBD2	.	TRBJ2-4	TGCGCCAGCAGCCAAGACCCGCCACTAGCGGTCCAAAACATTCAGTACTTC	CASSQDPPLAVQNIQYF
TRBV28	.	.	TRBJ1-2	TGTGCCAACACGGGGGTGGGCAGAGCTAACTATGGCTACACCTTC	CANTGVGRANYGYTF
TRBV30	TRBD1	.	TRBJ2-5	TGTGCCTGGAGTGGCCTTGACAGGGGGCGGCAGACCCAGTACTTC	CAWSGLDRGRQTQYF
TRBV14	TRBD1	.	TRBJ2-7	TGTGCCAGCAGCCCAGAAGGACAGGGGGCTTCCTACGAGCAGTACTTC	CASSPEGQGASYEQYF